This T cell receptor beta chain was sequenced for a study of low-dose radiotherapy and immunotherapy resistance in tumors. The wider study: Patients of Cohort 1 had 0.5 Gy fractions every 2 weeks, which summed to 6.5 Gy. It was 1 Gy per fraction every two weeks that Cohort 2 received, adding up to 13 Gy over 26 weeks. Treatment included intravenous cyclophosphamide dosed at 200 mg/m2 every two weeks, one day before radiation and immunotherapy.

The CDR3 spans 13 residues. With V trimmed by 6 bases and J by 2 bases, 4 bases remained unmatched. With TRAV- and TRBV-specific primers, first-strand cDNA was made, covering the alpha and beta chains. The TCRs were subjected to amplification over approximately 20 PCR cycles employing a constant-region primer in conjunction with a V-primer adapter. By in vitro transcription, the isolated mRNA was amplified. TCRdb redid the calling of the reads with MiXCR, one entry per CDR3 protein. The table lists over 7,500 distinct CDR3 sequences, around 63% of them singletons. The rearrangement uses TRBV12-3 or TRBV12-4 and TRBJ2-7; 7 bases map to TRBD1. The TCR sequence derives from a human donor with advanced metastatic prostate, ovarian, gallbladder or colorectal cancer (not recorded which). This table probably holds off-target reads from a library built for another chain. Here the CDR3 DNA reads TGTGCCAGCAGCCACGGGACAGCCTACGAGCAGTACTTC. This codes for CASSHGTAYEQYF.